Each of the 12 T cell receptor beta chains below was sequenced from the same sample in a study of cytomegalovirus exposure and HLA in healthy donors. PCR amplification relied on 60 Vbeta primers (plus 13 Jbeta primers). This table comes from immunoSEQ multiplex PCR, and its TCRdb copy is limited to in-frame clones, with some not included. The table has about 120,000 clones, 80% to 90% seen once; the top ten hold about 11%. Sequenced sample: PBMCs. These receptor sequences come from a male donor in good health and CMV-seropositive.

This sequence joins TRBV14 and TRBJ2-1; tentative D call: TRBD2 (6 bases). The CDR3 length is 15 residues. Germline values: CDR1 SGHDN, CDR2 FVKESK. V was cut by 4 bases and J by 8 bases, with 18 bases left in between. In nucleotides, the CDR3 is TGTGCCAGCAGCCCCCGACGGGAGTCAAGATATGAGCAGTTCTTC. Translated, it gives CASSPRRESRYEQFF.

The chain employs TRBV5-6 and TRBJ2-3, with 8 bases matching TRBD2. Germline CDR1 reads SGHDT; CDR2 reads YYEEEE. The CDR3 loop spans 16 amino acids. V dropped 3 bases and J dropped 2; count of bases not matched to a gene: 8. This CDR3 is CASSSWVLADTDTQYF. CDR3 nucleotides: TGTGCCAGCAGCTCCTGGGTACTAGCGGACACAGATACGCAGTATTTT.

This clone appeared once. V gene TRBV19 combines with J gene TRBJ1-2; tentatively, D is TRBD1 (5 bases). Germline CDR1 LNHDA, CDR2 SQIVND (reference sequence). The CDR3 runs 14 residues. The V and J ends lost 3 bases and 7 bases respectively, with 15 bases between them. The CDR3: CASSMGARESGYTF. In DNA form, the CDR3 reads TGTGCCAGTAGTATGGGCGCCAGGGAATCTGGCTACACCTTC.

Of note for this clone: The junction departs from germline at one end; a sequencing error may be responsible. The chain uses TRBV7-9 and TRBJ2-7; 9 bases map to TRBD1. CDR3 size: 14 residues. The germline V gene encodes CDR1 SEHNR and CDR2 FQNEAQ (reference sequence). The CDR3 here is CSSSSGTGTYEQYF. In nucleotides, the CDR3 is TGTTCCAGCAGCTCCGGGACAGGGACCTACGAGCAGTACTTC.

This clone was detected only once. This chain links TRBV29-1 with TRBJ1-4, with 10 bases aligning to TRBD1. V trimming: 6 bases; J trimming: 8 bases; junction bases outside the gene matches: 6. CDR1 is SQVTM, CDR2 ANQGSEA, per germline. The CDR3 loop spans 13 amino acids. CDR3 sequence: CSVTGTGVEKLFF. The CDR3 DNA follows: TGCAGCGTAACCGGGACAGGGGTGGAAAAACTGTTTTTT.

V gene TRBV15 combines with J gene TRBJ2-5; 10 bases fit TRBD2. CDR3 length equals 15 residues. Per germline, CDR1 LNHNV and CDR2 YYDKDF (reference sequence). V dropped 0 bases and J dropped 7; count of bases not matched to a gene: 5. The DNA for the CDR3 is TGTGCCACCAGCAGAGATCTCGCTAGCGGGAGGACCCAGTACTTC. It is translated as CATSRDLASGRTQYF.

This chain connects TRBV7-3 to TRBJ2-2, with 7 bases aligning to TRBD1. CDR1 and CDR2 from the germline V gene are SGHTA and FQGTGA. V lost 5 bases and J lost 4; bases outside the gene matches: 10. The CDR3 contains 16 residues. Here the CDR3 reads CASSLQTGRGTGELFF. CDR3 nucleotides: TGTGCCAGCAGCCTACAGACAGGGCGTGGCACCGGGGAGCTGTTTTTT.

This chain connects TRBV4-3 to TRBJ2-6; TRBD2 matches at 7 bases. Germline CDR1 is LGHNA and CDR2 is YSLEER. The CDR3 consists of 20 residues. Trimming cost V 2 bases and J 0 bases; bases outside gene matches: 13. The CDR3 reads CASSQNLFRGVFSGANVLTF. CDR3 nucleotide sequence: TGCGCCAGCAGCCAAAATCTTTTCCGGGGGGTCTTCTCTGGGGCCAACGTCCTGACTTTC.

The CDR3 nucleotides are TGCAGCGTCTCCGGACAGGGGACTTTGTTTTTT. It encodes CSVSGQGTLFF. This chain connects TRBV29-1 to TRBJ1-4; the match to TRBD1 covers 9 bases. Germline V gene data show CDR1 as SQVTM and CDR2 as ANQGSEA. The CDR3 length is 11 residues. Losses at the gene ends were 6 bases for V and 15 bases for J; bases not matched to a gene: 8. Complete variable domain (other parts from reference TRBV29-1 and TRBJ1-4): SAVISQKPSRDICQRGTSLTIQCQVDSQVTMMFWYRQQPGQSLTLIATANQGSEATYESGFVIDKFPISRPNLTFSTLTVSNMSPEDSSIYLCSVSGQGTLFFGSGTQLSVL.

The rearrangement joins TRBV6-5 to TRBJ2-5; possible D gene TRBD1, 5 bases. Germline CDR1 and CDR2: MNHEY and SVGAGI. The V gene lost 0 bases and the J gene lost 4 bases, with 12 bases spanning the gap. The length of the CDR3 is 15 residues. The CDR3 coding sequence is TGTGCCAGCAGTTACTCTCAGGGTTTGGGAGAGACCCAGTACTTC. Its protein is CASSYSQGLGETQYF.

The J gene is TRBJ2-7, the V gene TRBV19, with 7 bases matching TRBD2. There are 16 residues in the CDR3. V gave up 6 bases and J gave up 5 bases; unmatched junction bases: 16. Germline loops: CDR1 LNHDA, CDR2 SQIVND (reference sequence). The CDR3 spells CASSPGWGGTRDEQYF. The CDR3 DNA reads TGTGCCAGTAGCCCCGGGTGGGGGGGGACCCGGGACGAGCAGTACTTC.

This clone was observed a handful of times. The chain joins TRBV11-1 to TRBJ1-1; D not resolved. Per the germline V gene, CDR1 is SGHAT and CDR2 is FQDESV (reference sequence). The CDR3 has 13 residues. Trimming left V 2 bases short and J 1 base short, with 5 bases between. The CDR3 region is CASSLSGNTEAFF. The CDR3 nucleotides are TGTGCCAGCAGCTTATCCGGGAACACTGAAGCTTTCTTT. Filled out from reference TRBV11-1 and TRBJ1-1, the complete variable domain reads EAEVAQSPRYKITEKSQAVAFWCDPISGHATLYWYRQILGQGPELLVQFQDESVVDDSQLPKDRFSAERLKGVDSTLKIQPAELGDSAMYLCASSLSGNTEAFFGQGTRLTVV.